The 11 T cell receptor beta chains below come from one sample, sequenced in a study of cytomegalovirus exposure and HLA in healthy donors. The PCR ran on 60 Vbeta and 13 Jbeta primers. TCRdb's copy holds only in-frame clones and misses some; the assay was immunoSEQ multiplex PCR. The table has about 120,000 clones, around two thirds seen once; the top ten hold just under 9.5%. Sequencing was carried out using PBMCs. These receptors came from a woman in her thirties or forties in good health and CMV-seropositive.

In DNA, the CDR3 is TGTGCCAGCAGCCCGGGGGACACTGAAGCTTTCTTT. As protein: CASSPGDTEAFF. This chain uses TRBV11-3 with TRBJ1-1, with a tentative D call TRBD1 (5 bases). Trimming took off 5 bases at V and 3 bases at J, with 7 bases between the two ends. CDR1 is SGHNT, CDR2 YENEEA, per germline. CDR3 length: 12 amino acids.

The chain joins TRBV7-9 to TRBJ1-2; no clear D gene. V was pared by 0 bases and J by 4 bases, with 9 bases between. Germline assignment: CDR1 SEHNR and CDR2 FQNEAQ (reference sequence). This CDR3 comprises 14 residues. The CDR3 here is CASSLADTSYGYTF. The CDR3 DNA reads TGTGCCAGCAGCTTAGCCGACACTTCCTATGGCTACACCTTC.

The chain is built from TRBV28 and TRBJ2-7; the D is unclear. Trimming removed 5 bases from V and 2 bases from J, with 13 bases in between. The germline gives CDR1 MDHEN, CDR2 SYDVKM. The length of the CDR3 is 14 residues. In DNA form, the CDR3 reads TGTGCCAGCAGTCCCGCGAGTGTAACCTACGAGCAGTACTTC. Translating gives CASSPASVTYEQYF.

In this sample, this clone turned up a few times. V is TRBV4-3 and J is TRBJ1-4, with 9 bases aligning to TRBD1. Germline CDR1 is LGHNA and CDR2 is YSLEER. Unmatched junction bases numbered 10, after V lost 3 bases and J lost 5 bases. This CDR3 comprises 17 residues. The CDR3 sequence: CASSHLPGQGLNEKLFF. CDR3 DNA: TGCGCCAGCAGCCACCTCCCGGGACAGGGATTGAATGAAAAACTGTTTTTT.

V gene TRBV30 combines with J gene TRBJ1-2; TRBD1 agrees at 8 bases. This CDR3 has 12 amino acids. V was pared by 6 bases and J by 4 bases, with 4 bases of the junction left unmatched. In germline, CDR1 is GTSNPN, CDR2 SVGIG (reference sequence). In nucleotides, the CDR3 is TGTGCCTGCCAGACAGGGGTCTATGGCTACACCTTC. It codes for CACQTGVYGYTF.

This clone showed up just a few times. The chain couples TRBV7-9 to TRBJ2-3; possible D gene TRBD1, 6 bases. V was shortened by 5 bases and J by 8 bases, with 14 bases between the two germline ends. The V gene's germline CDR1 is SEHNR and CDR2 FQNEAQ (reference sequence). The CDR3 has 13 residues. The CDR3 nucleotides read TGTGCCAGCAGCGATGCAGGGGTGGGTACGCAGTATTTT. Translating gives CASSDAGVGTQYF. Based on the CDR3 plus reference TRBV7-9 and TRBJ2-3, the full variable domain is DTGVSQNPRHKITKRGQNVTFRCDPISEHNRLYWYRQTLGQGPEFLTYFQNEAQLEKSRLLSDRFSAERPKGSFSTLEIQRTEQGDSAMYLCASSDAGVGTQYFGPGTRLTVL.

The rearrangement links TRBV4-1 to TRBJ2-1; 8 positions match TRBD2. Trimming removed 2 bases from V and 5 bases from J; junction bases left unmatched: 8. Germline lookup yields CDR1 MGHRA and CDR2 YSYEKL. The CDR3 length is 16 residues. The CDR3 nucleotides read TGCGCCAGCAGCCAAAGGGCACTAGCGGTAAACAATGAGCAGTTCTTC. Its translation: CASSQRALAVNNEQFF.

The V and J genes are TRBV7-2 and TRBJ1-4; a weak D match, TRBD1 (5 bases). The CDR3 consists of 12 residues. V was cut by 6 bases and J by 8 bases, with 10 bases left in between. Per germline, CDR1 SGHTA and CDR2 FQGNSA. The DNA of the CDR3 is TGTGCCAGCAGATCATCAGGGGAAAAACTGTTTTTT. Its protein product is CASRSSGEKLFF.

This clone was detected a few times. CDR3 DNA: TGTGCCAGCAGCTTACCTGGACAGTTTCGCGAGCAGTACTTC. It translates to CASSLPGQFREQYF. The V gene is TRBV5-6, the J gene TRBJ2-7; D may be TRBD1 (6 bases). Looked up from germline, CDR1 is SGHDT and CDR2 is YYEEEE. The CDR3 totals 14 residues. V shed 2 bases and J shed 6 bases, with 15 bases lying between them.

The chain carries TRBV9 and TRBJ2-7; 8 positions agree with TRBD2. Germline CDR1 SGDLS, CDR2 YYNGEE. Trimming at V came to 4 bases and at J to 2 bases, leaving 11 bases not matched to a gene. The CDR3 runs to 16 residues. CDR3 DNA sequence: TGTGCCAGCAGCTCCGAGGAGGGACTAGGGACCTACGAGCAGTACTTC. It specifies CASSSEEGLGTYEQYF. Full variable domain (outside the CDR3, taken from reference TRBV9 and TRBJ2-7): DSGVTQTPKHLITATGQRVTLRCSPRSGDLSVYWYQQSLDQGLQFLIQYYNGEERAKGNILERFSAQQFPDLHSELNLSSLELGDSALYFCASSSEEGLGTYEQYFGPGTRLTVT.

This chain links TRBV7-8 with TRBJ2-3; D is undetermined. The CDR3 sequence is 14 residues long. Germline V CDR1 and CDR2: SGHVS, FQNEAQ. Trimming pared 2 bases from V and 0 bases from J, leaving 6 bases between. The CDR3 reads CASSLSSSTDTQYF. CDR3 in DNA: TGTGCCAGCAGCTTATCGTCTAGCACAGATACGCAGTATTTT.